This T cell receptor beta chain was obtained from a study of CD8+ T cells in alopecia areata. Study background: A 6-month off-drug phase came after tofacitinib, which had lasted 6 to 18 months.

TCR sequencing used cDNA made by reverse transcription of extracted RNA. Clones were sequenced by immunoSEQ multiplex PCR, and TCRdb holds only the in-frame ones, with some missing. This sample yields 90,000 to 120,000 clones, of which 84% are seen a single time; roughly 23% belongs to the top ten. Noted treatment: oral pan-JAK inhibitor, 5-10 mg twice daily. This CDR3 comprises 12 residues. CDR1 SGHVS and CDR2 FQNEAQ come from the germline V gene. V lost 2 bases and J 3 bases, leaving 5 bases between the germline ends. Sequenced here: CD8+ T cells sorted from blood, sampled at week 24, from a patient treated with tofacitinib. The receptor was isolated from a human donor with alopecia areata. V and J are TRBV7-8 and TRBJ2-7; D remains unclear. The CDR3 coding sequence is TGTGCCAGCAGCTTACAGGTCTACGAGCAGTACTTC. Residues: CASSLQVYEQYF.